This T cell receptor beta chain was profiled in a study of cytomegalovirus exposure and HLA in healthy donors. Study-wide points: A previous analysis found most TCR beta V segments productive roughly 87% or roughly 30% of the time. In a later analysis, most CMV-associated TCR beta chains appeared HLA-restricted. The listing of 150 to 200 TCR beta chains classed them as cytomegalovirus-associated.

From germline, CDR1 is SGHTA and CDR2 FQGTGA. This CDR3 is built from 19 residues. After removal of 5 bases from V and 4 bases from J, the junction contained 11 bases not matched to a gene. Remarks on this clone: Its antigen is still unknown.

The PCR ran on 60 Vbeta and 13 Jbeta primers. Profiled with immunoSEQ multiplex PCR; TCRdb holds only in-frame clones, not every one. The table shows fewer than 250,000 clones, with 70% to 80% occurring only once. The TCR sequence derives from a man aged 40-49 years in good health and CMV-seronegative. Material: PBMCs. The chain recombines TRBV7-3 with TRBJ2-1, with TRBD2 matching over 16 bases. In DNA form, the CDR3 reads TGTGCCAGCAGCCCTTCCGGGACTAGCGGGAGGGCGGGGTACAATGAGCAGTTCTTC. Translating it yields CASSPSGTSGRAGYNEQFF.